What follows are 30 T cell receptor beta chains derived from one specimen sequenced in a study of blood T cell repertoires in COVID-19. TCRdb's copy holds only in-frame clones and misses some; the assay was immunoSEQ multiplex PCR. The data show a few hundred thousand clones, approximately 91% seen once. Sequencing used PBMCs or T cells enriched from blood (not recorded which). The receptors here all came from a woman aged 25 to 45 who had been exposed to COVID-19.

This chain uses TRBV5-6 with TRBJ1-1; 8 bases fit TRBD1. The CDR3 totals 18 residues. The germline CDR1 and CDR2 sequences are SGHDT and YYEEEE. Germline trimming cut 5 bases from V and 1 base from J; bases unmatched to any gene: 16. The CDR3 coding sequence is TGTGCCAGCAGTGATACCCTAACAGGGGGATTGGGGAACACTGAAGCTTTCTTT. Protein: CASSDTLTGGLGNTEAFF. The complete variable domain, with remaining parts taken from reference TRBV5-6 and TRBJ1-1, reads DAGVTQSPTHLIKTRGQQVTLRCSPKSGHDTVSWYQQALGQGPQFIFQYYEEEERQRGNFPDRFSGHQFPNYSSELNVNALLLGDSALYLCASSDTLTGGLGNTEAFFGQGTRLTVV.

The V gene is TRBV7-8, the J gene TRBJ2-7; 9 bases agree with TRBD2. Germline CDR1 and CDR2: SGHVS and FQNEAQ. V lost 5 bases and J lost 4; bases outside the gene matches: 9. CDR3 length equals 15 residues. The DNA for the CDR3 is TGTGCCAGCAGCCAGCCTAGCGGGATGGATTACGAGCAGTACTTC. It specifies CASSQPSGMDYEQYF.

This chain links TRBV3-1 (or the pseudogene TRBV3-2) with TRBJ1-2; 11 bases line up with TRBD1. In germline, CDR1 is LGHDT, CDR2 YNNKEL (reference sequence). With V trimmed by 1 base and J by 2 bases, 6 bases remained unmatched. CDR3 size: 17 residues. The CDR3 is CASSQVWGQGENYGYTF. The CDR3 DNA reads TGTGCCAGCAGCCAAGTTTGGGGACAGGGGGAGAACTATGGCTACACCTTC.

The chain has TRBV7-9 and TRBJ1-2; TRBD1 is a possible D gene (6 bases). The V end was cut by 1 base, the J end by 6 bases, with 12 bases between. CDR3 length: 14 residues. CDR1 SEHNR and CDR2 FQNEAQ come from the germline V gene (reference sequence). The CDR3 protein is CASSLEISGDGYTF. CDR3 coding DNA: TGTGCCAGCAGCTTAGAGATTTCAGGGGATGGCTACACCTTC.

V and J are TRBV28 and TRBJ2-7, with TRBD2 matching 11 bases. Trimming at V came to 6 bases and at J to 4 bases, leaving 11 bases not matched to a gene. Germline lookup yields CDR1 MDHEN and CDR2 SYDVKM. The CDR3 length is 16 residues. The CDR3 is CASSHLGLAGGYEQYF. CDR3 DNA: TGTGCCAGCAGCCATCTGGGGCTAGCGGGAGGATACGAGCAGTACTTC.

The chain recombines TRBV5-1 with TRBJ2-1; 8 nucleotides match TRBD2. Per the germline V gene, CDR1 is SGHRS and CDR2 is YFSETQ. V dropped 0 bases and J dropped 8; count of bases not matched to a gene: 7. The CDR3 length is 15 residues. The DNA for the CDR3 is TGCGCCAGCAGCTTGGTGGCGGGAGGAGGCCATGAGCAGTTCTTC. This codes for CASSLVAGGGHEQFF.

This clone has only one observation. The chain joins TRBV28 to TRBJ2-2; 7 bases match TRBD1. Per the germline V gene, CDR1 is MDHEN and CDR2 is SYDVKM. J lost 6 bases, V lost 5 bases, and 6 bases had no gene match. This CDR3 is 14 amino acids long. This CDR3 is CASSPGTAPGELFF. The CDR3, as DNA: TGTGCCAGCAGTCCCGGGACAGCCCCCGGGGAGCTGTTTTTT.

This chain links TRBV18 with TRBJ2-7, with D possibly matching TRBD1 (6 bases). Trimming stripped 4 bases from V and 4 bases from J, with 17 bases between. This CDR3 region has 15 residues. CDR1 and CDR2 (germline): KGHSH, LQKENI. The CDR3 DNA reads TGTGCCAGCTCACAAGACAGGCGCCGGGGTTACGAGCAGTACTTC. Its protein is CASSQDRRRGYEQYF.

The CDR3 reads CAWSHRGNTEAFF. CDR3 DNA: TGTGCCTGGAGCCACAGGGGGAACACTGAAGCTTTCTTT. This chain connects TRBV30 to TRBJ1-1; 7 positions match TRBD1. J was trimmed by 1 base and V by 3 bases; bases with no gene match: 2. The CDR3 has 13 amino acids. Germline V CDR1 and CDR2: GTSNPN, SVGIG (reference sequence). Combining the CDR3 with reference TRBV30 and TRBJ1-1 gives the whole variable domain SQTIHQWPATLVQPVGSPLSLECTVEGTSNPNLYWYRQAAGRGLQLLFYSVGIGQISSEVPQNLSASRPQDRQFILSSKKLLLSDSGFYLCAWSHRGNTEAFFGQGTRLTVV.

J is TRBJ1-4 and V is TRBV27; D is unclear. The germline gives CDR1 MNHEY, CDR2 SMNVEV (reference sequence). The V end was cut by 6 bases, the J end by 7 bases, with 12 bases between. The CDR3 is made up of 13 amino acids. CDR3 sequence: CASSPRSVEKLFF. CDR3 DNA sequence: TGTGCCAGCAGCCCTAGGTCCGTTGAAAAACTGTTTTTT.

The chain combines TRBV11-3 with TRBJ1-6, with 10 bases lining up with TRBD1. With 4 bases clipped from V and 7 bases from J, the junction kept 1 base outside the gene matches. Germline-derived CDR1 and CDR2 are SGHNT and YENEEA. The CDR3 totals 14 residues. Here the CDR3 DNA reads TGTGCCAGCAGCTGGGACAGGGGAAATTCACCCCTCCACTTT. Its protein is CASSWDRGNSPLHF.

This clone has only one observation. This chain connects TRBV28 to TRBJ2-7; 11 bases match TRBD2. CDR1 is MDHEN, CDR2 SYDVKM, per germline. With 2 bases clipped from V and 1 base from J, the junction kept 4 bases outside the gene matches. The CDR3 runs 16 residues. CDR3 protein: CASSLGLAGPSYEQYF. The CDR3 DNA follows: TGTGCCAGCAGTTTAGGACTAGCGGGCCCTTCCTACGAGCAGTACTTC.

This chain uses TRBV5-1 with TRBJ1-1, with D perhaps TRBD1 (6 bases). The CDR3 has 13 amino acids. Between the trimmed V and J ends, which lost 0 bases and 6 bases, there was a span of 9 bases. Germline V gene sequence: CDR1 SGHRS, CDR2 YFSETQ. The CDR3 region is CASSLGQVAEAFF. DNA for the CDR3: TGCGCCAGCAGCTTGGGACAGGTCGCTGAAGCTTTCTTT.

The genes are TRBV10-3 and TRBJ1-2; no clear D gene. This CDR3 comprises 13 residues. V was cut by 2 bases and J by 6 bases, with 10 bases left in between. Germline lookup yields CDR1 ENHRY and CDR2 SYGVKD. The CDR3 protein is CAISERGYDGYTF. The CDR3 DNA follows: TGTGCCATCAGTGAGAGAGGGTATGATGGCTACACCTTC.

The rearrangement joins TRBV7-2 to TRBJ1-2; D not resolved. V lost 0 bases to trimming and J lost 2 bases, with 7 bases between them. The CDR3 contains 14 residues. CDR1 and CDR2 (germline): SGHTA, FQGNSA. The CDR3 coding sequence is TGTGCCAGCAGCTTAGCATCCGGGAACTATGGCTACACCTTC. Translated: CASSLASGNYGYTF. Full variable domain (missing parts from reference TRBV7-2 and TRBJ1-2): GAGVSQSPSNKVTEKGKDVELRCDPISGHTALYWYRQSLGQGLEFLIYFQGNSAPDKSGLPSDRFSAERTGGSVSTLTIQRTQQEDSAVYLCASSLASGNYGYTFGSGTRLTVV.

CDR3 sequence (DNA): TGTGCCACCATGGGCAAGGCCTACAATGAGCAGTTCTTC. It translates to CATMGKAYNEQFF. J is TRBJ2-1 and V is TRBV24-1; D uncertain. This CDR3 region has 13 residues. From germline, CDR1 is KGHDR and CDR2 SFDVKD. The V gene lost 8 bases and the J gene lost 2 bases, with 9 bases spanning the gap.

The chain has TRBV30 and TRBJ2-7; 7 bases align to TRBD1. Per the germline V gene, CDR1 is GTSNPN and CDR2 is SVGIG (reference sequence). The CDR3 contains 15 residues. Losses at the gene ends were 3 bases for V and 1 base for J; bases not matched to a gene: 9. The CDR3 protein is CAWRAPHRGSYEQYF. The CDR3 DNA sequence: TGTGCCTGGAGGGCACCCCACAGGGGTTCCTACGAGCAGTACTTC.

This clone was picked up one time. The rearrangement links TRBV28 to TRBJ1-5; 10 bases match TRBD1. Germline lookup yields CDR1 MDHEN and CDR2 SYDVKM. Trimming cost V 2 bases and J 7 bases; bases outside gene matches: 2. CDR3 length: 14 amino acids. CDR3 loop: CASSLDRGQQPQHF. CDR3 in DNA: TGTGCCAGCAGTTTAGACAGGGGGCAACAGCCCCAGCATTTT.

The gene calls are TRBV7-3 and TRBJ2-5, with D maybe TRBD2 (6 bases). Germline V CDR1 and CDR2: SGHTA, FQGTGA. Trimming stripped 3 bases from V and 2 bases from J, with 13 bases between. The CDR3 spans 15 residues. As DNA, the CDR3 is TGTGCCAGCAGCTTGGGGGGACTTAGACAAGAGACCCAGTACTTC. It codes for CASSLGGLRQETQYF.

The V gene is TRBV9, the J gene TRBJ2-1; D not certain. V lost 4 bases to trimming and J lost 6 bases, with 14 bases between them. The CDR3 covers 14 residues. Germline V gene lookup returns CDR1 SGDLS and CDR2 YYNGEE. CDR3 sequence: CASSPKASGNEQFF. In DNA, the CDR3 is TGTGCCAGCAGCCCTAAAGCTAGTGGCAATGAGCAGTTCTTC.

This rearrangement joins TRBV7-3 to TRBJ1-2, with D possibly matching TRBD1 (5 bases). The CDR3 is 13 residues long. Trimming shortened V by 4 bases and J by 6 bases, and 12 bases separated the two germline ends. Germline V gene lookup returns CDR1 SGHTA and CDR2 FQGTGA. The CDR3 DNA reads as TGTGCCAGCAGCTACCCTCAGGGCCATGGCTACACCTTC. Protein: CASSYPQGHGYTF.

The V call is TRBV10-1, the J call TRBJ2-1; 7 nucleotides agree with TRBD2. The V and J ends lost 5 bases and 5 bases, in that order; junction bases with no gene match: 9. The CDR3 runs 15 residues. Germline V gene data show CDR1 as WNHNN and CDR2 as SYGVQD (reference sequence). CDR3 sequence (DNA): TGCGCCAGCAGTCCCCGGCTAGCGGCCGACAATGAGCAGTTCTTC. Protein product: CASSPRLAADNEQFF.

The genes are TRBV27 and TRBJ2-7; 7 nucleotides agree with TRBD2. V lost 2 bases, J lost 0 bases, and 7 bases stayed unmatched. There are 16 residues in the CDR3. The germline gives CDR1 MNHEY, CDR2 SMNVEV (reference sequence). CDR3 sequence reads: CASSLMAGVISYEQYF. CDR3 bases: TGTGCCAGCAGTTTAATGGCGGGAGTTATCTCCTACGAGCAGTACTTC.

The genes are TRBV14 and TRBJ2-1, with D possibly being TRBD2 (5 bases). Germline CDR1 reads SGHDN; CDR2 reads FVKESK. V lost 5 bases to trimming and J lost 4 bases, with 18 bases between them. The CDR3 has 16 residues. CDR3 nucleotides: TGTGCCAGCAGCGTTCGCACTAGAATCGGATACAATGAGCAGTTCTTC. Protein: CASSVRTRIGYNEQFF.

The V and J genes are TRBV24-1 and TRBJ1-4; no reliable D call. Per the germline V gene, CDR1 is KGHDR and CDR2 is SFDVKD. The CDR3 consists of 15 residues. V lost 3 bases, J lost 7 bases, and 14 bases lay in between. In DNA, the CDR3 is TGTGCCACCAGTGATGGCGGGGAGTGGGGTGAAAAACTGTTTTTT. As protein: CATSDGGEWGEKLFF.

V and J are TRBV28 and TRBJ2-7; unclear D gene. The germline V gene encodes CDR1 MDHEN and CDR2 SYDVKM. The CDR3 totals 15 residues. V lost 3 bases and J lost 0, with 12 bases in between. Here the CDR3 DNA reads TGTGCCAGCAGTTTGTGGCCGCATCGCTCCTACGAGCAGTACTTC. It specifies CASSLWPHRSYEQYF.

With regard to this clone: Other DNA sequences in the same sample also yield this CDR3. The chain links TRBV11-2 to TRBJ1-5, with D possibly TRBD1 on 5 matching bases. This CDR3 has 14 residues. Deletions cut 0 bases from V and 2 bases from J, with 5 bases between. Germline values: CDR1 SGHAT, CDR2 FQNNGV. The CDR3: CASSLEGGNQPQHF. The CDR3 region has the DNA TGTGCCAGCAGCTTAGAAGGGGGCAATCAGCCCCAGCATTTT.

The genes are TRBV5-1 and TRBJ1-2; 10 bases are a match to TRBD1. V was clipped by 2 bases and J by 4 bases; unmatched bases: 8. CDR3 length equals 16 residues. The germline V gene has CDR1 SGHRS and CDR2 YFSETQ. The CDR3 coding sequence is TGCGCCAGCAGCTTTTCAGGGACAGGGGTTGGCTATGGCTACACCTTC. Translation gives CASSFSGTGVGYGYTF.

In its sample, this clone was seen once. This sequence joins TRBV19 and TRBJ1-2, with D tentatively TRBD1 (5 bases). Trimming pared 5 bases from V and 1 base from J, leaving 14 bases between. This CDR3 is 15 amino acids long. Germline V gene data show CDR1 as LNHDA and CDR2 as SQIVND (reference sequence). The CDR3 DNA sequence: TGTGCCAGTAGTCCCGGACACTTCATTAACTATGGCTACACCTTC. This gives the protein CASSPGHFINYGYTF.

The chain recombines TRBV24-1 with TRBJ2-7; maybe TRBD1 (7 bases). The CDR3 totals 14 residues. Germline CDR1 reads KGHDR; CDR2 reads SFDVKD. V lost 4 bases to trimming and J lost 5 bases, with 14 bases between them. The CDR3, as DNA: TGTGCCACCAGTGACAGGGGGGTTGTCCACGAGCAGTACTTC. This sequence encodes CATSDRGVVHEQYF.